This TCR beta chain was sequenced during a study of identical twins (dated by TCRdb to between 2015 and 2016). For the study in its entirety: The study deep-sequenced TCR alpha and beta repertoires from monozygotic twins, unrelated adults of various ages and cord blood to test whether fetal clonotypes persist. To rule out contamination, the twin experiments were replicated at different times with different library preparation protocols.

Only healthy Caucasian donors were included. The twin cohort comprised three pairs of female monozygotic twins, all aged about 18 to 30 years. Miltenyi CD45RO+ enrichment and human naive T-cell isolation kits were used to isolate memory (CD45RO+) and naive T cells from PBMC. The germline V gene provides CDR1 MNHNS and CDR2 SASEGT. Trimmed from V: 7 bases; trimmed from J: 8 bases; junction bases lacking a gene match: 8. From cysteine to phenylalanine, the CDR3 is 14 amino acids long. Left in the record is the CDR3 DNA by itself, 42 bases read in frame from the first base. The study at large found these results: A weaker excess of twin sharing was found in beta out-of-frame sequences because the signal-to-noise ratio was lowered by fewer shared sequences. Recombination models systematically underestimated out-of-frame TCR alpha sharing in monozygotic twins but agreed with sharing between unrelated individuals. Zero-insertion analyses could be partly confounded by invariant T cells such as MAIT and iNKT, although diverse VJ usage argued against such confounding for most clonotypes. Fewer insertions were carried by abundant cord blood beta clonotypes; a weaker similar trend was observed in young adult naive repertoires, while no such trend was observed in memory repertoires. Because the same donors could not be followed over many years, the conclusions depended on cross-sectional statistical analysis. Compared with coincidental sharing between unrelated individuals, out-of-frame TCR alpha sequences shared between twins showed an excess of sequences with low generation probability.

This clonotype was detected only a few times. It has no known antigen specificity. Per-base quality was not reported, and no clone a single base away is much larger than it. The library relied on 5' RACE. The sample was run on an Illumina HiSeq 2000. A universal primer binding site was introduced by template switching, and a unique molecular identifier was present in the final cDNA, enabling accurate counting of TCR cDNA molecules. First-strand cDNA for TCR alpha and beta chains was synthesized from specific primers in the conserved constant-segment region. To control for contamination, every cDNA library was double barcoded, receiving both a SMART-Mk sample barcode and Illumina barcodes. Two successive PCR steps introduced TruSeq adapter sequences along with Illumina sample barcodes. Sequencing of the TCR alpha and beta cDNA libraries was done on the Illumina HiSeq platform using custom primers. As for how the authors treated the data: MiGEC processed the raw reads to extract unique molecular identifiers, while MiXCR was used to determine the CDR3 positions. For each individual, recombination models were inferred using an EM algorithm with the repgenHMM and IGoR tools. The tcR package in R was used for shared clonotype analysis, with sharing normalized by the product of cloneset sizes. To study raw recombination free of thymic and clonal selection effects, out-of-frame nonproductive sequences were analyzed. Clones were called with MiXCR by TCRdb after fastp trimmed the public reads at Q25, and only in-frame beta chains were retained. Rows are unified per CDR3 protein, each entry keeping the most common DNA and genes. It is TCRdb's table, rather than the study itself, that gives the V and J calls and clone size. The sample table holds hundreds of thousands of distinct CDR3 sequences, of which about 7.5% were seen once. Less than 2% of the sample belongs to the ten largest clones.

These same records also appear under a second study, on yellow fever vaccine responses in identical twins. As described in the second report: According to the authors, in identical twins the way T cells responded to vaccination appeared partly convergent and partly personalized. In the study, vaccine-responding T cell clones were precisely tracked in identical twins.

The chain employs TRBV6-1 and TRBJ2-2; 9 bases in between match TRBD1. The sequence came from a woman aged 18 to 35 in good health. The sample was memory (CD45RO+) T cells sorted from blood. The cell subset or site label, read with the paper, signifies: CD45RO+ enriched T cells. CDR3 sequence: CASMYRGQEGELFF. The DNA sequence reads TGTGCCAGCATGTACAGGGGGCAGGAGGGGGAGCTGTTTTTT.